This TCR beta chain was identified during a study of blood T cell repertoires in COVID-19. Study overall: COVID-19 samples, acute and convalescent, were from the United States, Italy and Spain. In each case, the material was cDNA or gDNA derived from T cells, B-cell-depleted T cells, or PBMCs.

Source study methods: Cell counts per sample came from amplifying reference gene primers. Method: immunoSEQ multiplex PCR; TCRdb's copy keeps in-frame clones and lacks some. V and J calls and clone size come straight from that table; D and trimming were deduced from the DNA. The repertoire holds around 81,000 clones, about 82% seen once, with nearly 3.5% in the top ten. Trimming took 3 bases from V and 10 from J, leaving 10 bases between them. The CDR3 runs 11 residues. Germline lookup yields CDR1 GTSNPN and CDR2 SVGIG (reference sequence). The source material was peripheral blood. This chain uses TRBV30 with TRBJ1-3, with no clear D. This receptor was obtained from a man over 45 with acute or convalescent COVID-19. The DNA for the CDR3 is TGTGCCTGGAGCGGGAGTTGGACCATATATTTT. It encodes CAWSGSWTIYF.